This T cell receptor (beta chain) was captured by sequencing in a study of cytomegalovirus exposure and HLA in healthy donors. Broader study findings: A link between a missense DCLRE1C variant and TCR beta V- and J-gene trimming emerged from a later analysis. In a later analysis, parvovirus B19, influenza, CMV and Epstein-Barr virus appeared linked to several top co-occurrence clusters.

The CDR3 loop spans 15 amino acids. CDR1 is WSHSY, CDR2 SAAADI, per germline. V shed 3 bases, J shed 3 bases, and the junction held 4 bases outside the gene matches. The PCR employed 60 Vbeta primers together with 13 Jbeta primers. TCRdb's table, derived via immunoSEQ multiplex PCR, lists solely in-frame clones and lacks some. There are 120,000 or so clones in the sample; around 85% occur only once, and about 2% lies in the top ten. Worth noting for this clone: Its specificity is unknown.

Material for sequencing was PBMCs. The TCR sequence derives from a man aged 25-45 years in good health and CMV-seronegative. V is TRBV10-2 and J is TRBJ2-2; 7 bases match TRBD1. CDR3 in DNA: TGCGCCAGCAGTGATGGGACAGACTACACCGGGGAGCTGTTTTTT. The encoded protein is CASSDGTDYTGELFF.